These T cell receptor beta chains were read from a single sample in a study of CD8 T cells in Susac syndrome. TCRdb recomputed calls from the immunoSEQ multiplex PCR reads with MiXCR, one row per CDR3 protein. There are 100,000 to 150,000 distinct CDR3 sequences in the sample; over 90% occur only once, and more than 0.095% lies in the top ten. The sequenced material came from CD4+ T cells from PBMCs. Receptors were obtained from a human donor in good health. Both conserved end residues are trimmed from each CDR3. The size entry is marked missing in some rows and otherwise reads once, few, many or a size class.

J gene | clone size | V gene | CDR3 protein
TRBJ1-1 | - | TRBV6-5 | ASMQIKNTEAF
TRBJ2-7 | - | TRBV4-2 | ASSQDRGATGYEQY
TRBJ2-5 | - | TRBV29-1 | SVYGGTSGFPGETQY
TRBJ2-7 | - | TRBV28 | ASSSGQGTREQY
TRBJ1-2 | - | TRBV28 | ASSPPSPGKYGYT
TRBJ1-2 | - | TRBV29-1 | SVVVTGGRGYT
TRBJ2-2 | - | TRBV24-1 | ATSDLGTSYTGELF
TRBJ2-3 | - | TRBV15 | ATSRGQFPSTDTQY
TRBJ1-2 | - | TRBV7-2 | ASSSQTGVYGYT
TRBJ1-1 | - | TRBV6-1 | ASIFGQDREAF
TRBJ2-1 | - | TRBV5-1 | ASSLAGTSGHYNEQF
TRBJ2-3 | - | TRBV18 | ASSPSGGNTDTQY
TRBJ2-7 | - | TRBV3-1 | ASSSTGAEQY
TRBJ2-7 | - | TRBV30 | AWMGPYRGYEQY
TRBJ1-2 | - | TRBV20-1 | SARAAQTAYGYT
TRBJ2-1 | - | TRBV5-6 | ASSSPGQVRNEQF
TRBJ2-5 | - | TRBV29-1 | SASGATQETQY
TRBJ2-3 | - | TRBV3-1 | ASSHREGSRPQY
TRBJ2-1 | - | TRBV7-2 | ASSSLAGGFNEQF
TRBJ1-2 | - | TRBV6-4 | ASSQAGAENGYT
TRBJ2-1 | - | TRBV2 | ASSSASPSEQF
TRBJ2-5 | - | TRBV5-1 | ASSLSAGTGQGRETQY
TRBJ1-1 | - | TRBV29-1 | SAGWGGGNTEAF
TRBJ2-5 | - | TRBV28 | ASSLRESAEIRWGTQY
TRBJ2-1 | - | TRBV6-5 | ASSPWAVSYNEQF
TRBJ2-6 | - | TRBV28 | ASSFGHPSGANVLT
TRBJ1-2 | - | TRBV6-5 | ASSYLTSGQGDYGYT
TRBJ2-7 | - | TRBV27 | ASGPSSGNEQY
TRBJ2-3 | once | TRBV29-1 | SVFPASGRADTQY
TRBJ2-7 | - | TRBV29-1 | SGGGAYEQY
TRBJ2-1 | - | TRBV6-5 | ASSYSPTGAYNEQF
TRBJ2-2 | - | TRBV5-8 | ASHQGGNTGELF
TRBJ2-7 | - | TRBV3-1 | ASSFGQGGEQY
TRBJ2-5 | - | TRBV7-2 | ASSPGSAGTQY
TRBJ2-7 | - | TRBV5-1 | ASSLQGTSYEQY
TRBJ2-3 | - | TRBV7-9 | ASSLQLGPDTQY
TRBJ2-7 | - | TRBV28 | ASLVPGQGTNEQY
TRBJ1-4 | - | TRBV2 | ASSRQRGLF
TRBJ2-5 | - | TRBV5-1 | ASSSGYQETQY
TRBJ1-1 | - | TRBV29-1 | STHLVGHTEAF
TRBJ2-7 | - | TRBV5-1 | ASSPDYRGSYEQY
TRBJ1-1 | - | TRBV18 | ASSPGAVEAF
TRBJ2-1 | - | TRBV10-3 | AISEGSGRTSSYNEQF
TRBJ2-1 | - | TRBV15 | ATSRVQGKYNEQF